A single sample is the source of the 30 T cell receptor beta chains below, sequenced in a study of spatial heterogeneity in lung cancer. This sample's time point: sample taken at primary tumor resection. The study sequenced unsorted whole RNA from tumor, nontumor lung or frozen PBMC. TCRdb re-derived calls from the 5' RACE reads in MiXCR, one entry per CDR3 protein. The profile shows a few thousand distinct CDR3 sequences, roughly 8.5% of them singletons. Sequenced here: normal lung tissue next to the tumor, sampled at surgery. The source is a male donor with early-stage non-small cell lung cancer.

Many counts were recorded for this clonotype. This beta chain was picked up by a library intended for alpha chains and is off target, so its count carries little meaning. The chain carries TRBV10-3 and TRBJ1-4; D gene unclear. V lost 0 bases and J 8 bases, leaving 7 bases between the germline ends. Germline loops: CDR1 ENHRY, CDR2 SYGVKD. The CDR3 runs 13 residues. The CDR3 spells CAISESLGEKLFF. The CDR3 bases are TGTGCCATCAGTGAGTCGCTGGGGGAAAAACTGTTTTTT.

By sample fraction, this clonotype is medium-sized. This beta chain lies outside the target of a library built for alpha chains; its clone size means little. This sequence joins TRBV3-1 and TRBJ1-1, with TRBD1 identical over 10 bases. CDR1 is LGHDT and CDR2 is YNNKEL in the germline V gene (reference sequence). V was pared by 4 bases and J by 3 bases, with 2 bases of the junction left unmatched. The CDR3 extends over 14 amino acids. CDR3 sequence reads: CASSLGTGDTEAFF. The CDR3 DNA reads TGTGCCAGCAGCCTGGGGACAGGGGACACTGAAGCTTTCTTT.

This clonotype rates as medium-sized. Within a library made for alpha chains, this beta chain is off target, and its count is uninformative. The chain carries TRBV7-2 and TRBJ2-5; unclear D gene. CDR1 SGHTA and CDR2 FQGNSA come from the germline V gene. Deletions cut 5 bases from V and 4 bases from J, with 11 bases between. This CDR3 spans 13 amino acids. The DNA for the CDR3 is TGTGCCAGCAGCCTGAGCTTGGGAGAGACCCAGTACTTC. Protein: CASSLSLGETQYF.

As concerns this clonotype: This beta chain is an off-target read within a library intended for alpha chains, so its frequency means little. The chain joins TRBV5-1 to TRBJ2-7; 10 bases fit TRBD2. The junction had 14 bases not matched to a gene; V was cut back by 5 bases and J by 0 bases. There are 18 residues in the CDR3. Germline CDR1 SGHRS, CDR2 YFSETQ. This CDR3 is CASRWYPSGGTISYEQYF. The CDR3 DNA reads TGCGCCAGCAGATGGTATCCTAGCGGGGGAACCATCTCCTACGAGCAGTACTTC.

This clonotype is medium-sized within its sample. Within a library made for alpha chains, this beta chain is off target, and its count is uninformative. The chain is built from TRBV14 and TRBJ1-4; D unclear. The CDR3 totals 15 residues. Germline V gene lookup returns CDR1 SGHDN and CDR2 FVKESK. Trimming pared 5 bases from V and 3 bases from J, leaving 13 bases between. The CDR3 DNA sequence: TGTGCCAGCAGCAACTTACACTTTCCTAATGAAAAACTGTTTTTT. Amino acid sequence: CASSNLHFPNEKLFF. The full variable domain, completed using reference TRBV14 and TRBJ1-4, is EAGVTQFPSHSVIEKGQTVTLRCDPISGHDNLYWYRRVMGKEIKFLLHFVKESKQDESGMPNNRFLAERTGGTYSTLKVQPAELEDSGVYFCASSNLHFPNEKLFFGSGTQLSVL.

This clonotype is labeled medium-sized. Because the library targeted alpha chains, this beta chain is an off-target read whose size means little. The chain is built from TRBV27 and TRBJ2-5, with 14 bases aligning to TRBD2. The ends lost 4 bases at V and 10 bases at J; junction bases unmatched: 8. CDR3 length equals 15 residues. Per germline, CDR1 MNHEY and CDR2 SMNVEV (reference sequence). CDR3 region: CASSSGLAGGGGQYF. The CDR3 nucleotides are TGTGCCAGCAGTTCCGGACTAGCGGGAGGAGGTGGCCAGTACTTC.

This clonotype showed up many times. The library was prepared for alpha chains; this beta chain is a stray read, so its frequency means little. CDR3 bases: TGTGCCAGCAGCTTCGACAGGGTTTACGAGCAGTACTTC. Its protein product is CASSFDRVYEQYF. This sequence joins TRBV7-2 and TRBJ2-7, with 7 positions matching TRBD1. V lost 3 bases, J lost 4 bases, and 3 bases stayed unmatched. Per the germline V gene, CDR1 is SGHTA and CDR2 is FQGNSA. The CDR3 consists of 13 residues.

This clonotype has a count of ten or more. Since the library was made to target alpha chains, this beta chain is a stray read and its abundance is not meaningful. The chain is built from TRBV5-6 and TRBJ2-5; tentatively, D is TRBD2 (7 bases). With 7 bases removed from V and 1 base from J, the gap between germline ends came to 17 bases. Germline V lookup: CDR1 SGHDT, CDR2 YYEEEE. This CDR3 is built from 15 residues. The CDR3 sequence is CASDNWGGAQETQYF. The CDR3 DNA reads as TGTGCCAGCGACAACTGGGGGGGCGCCCAAGAGACCCAGTACTTC.

This clonotype has only a few counts. The library was prepared for alpha chains; this beta chain is a stray read, so its frequency means little. The V call is TRBV9, the J call TRBJ2-3; D uncertain. Trimming removed 4 bases at V and 4 bases at J, with 10 bases between. The germline gives CDR1 SGDLS, CDR2 YYNGEE. The CDR3 is 13 residues long. The CDR3 sequence: CASSFRPPDTQYF. The CDR3 region has the DNA TGTGCCAGCAGCTTTCGGCCCCCAGATACGCAGTATTTT.

By sample fraction, this clonotype is medium-sized. A library prepared for alpha chains yielded this beta chain as an off-target read; its size is of little meaning. This chain joins TRBV7-2 and TRBJ2-7; 14 bases line up with TRBD2. This CDR3 spans 18 amino acids. V trimming: 5 bases; J trimming: 2 bases; junction bases outside the gene matches: 11. Germline V gene data show CDR1 as SGHTA and CDR2 as FQGNSA. CDR3 amino acids: CASSTRTSGRRLPYEQYF. The CDR3 coding sequence is TGTGCCAGCAGCACCCGGACTAGCGGGAGGAGATTACCCTACGAGCAGTACTTC.

This clonotype was recorded at least ten times. A library prepared for alpha chains yielded this beta chain as an off-target read; its size is of little meaning. The genes are TRBV7-8 and TRBJ2-7; possibly TRBD1 for D (6 bases). V lost 4 bases and J lost 2, with 12 bases in between. CDR1 is SGHVS, CDR2 FQNEAQ, per germline. This CDR3 spans 14 amino acids. The CDR3 DNA reads TGTGCCAGCAGCTGGGGGACATCCGCCTACGAGCAGTACTTC. Translating it yields CASSWGTSAYEQYF.

This clonotype has a single count. This beta chain is an unintended read in a library built for alpha chains; its size means little. The chain couples TRBV2 to TRBJ1-5, with D possibly TRBD1 on 6 matching bases. V lost 7 bases and J lost 5, with 15 bases in between. The length of the CDR3 is 14 residues. The germline CDR1 and CDR2 sequences are SNHLY and FYNNEI. In nucleotides, the CDR3 is TGTGCCAGCACAGAGGGGGAGCGGTATCAGCCCCAGCATTTT. Its protein product is CASTEGERYQPQHF.

This clonotype is medium-sized in the sample. This beta chain was picked up by a library intended for alpha chains and is off target, so its count carries little meaning. The V call is TRBV4-1, the J call TRBJ2-1, with D maybe TRBD1 (5 bases). The CDR3 runs to 15 residues. CDR1 and CDR2 from the germline V gene are MGHRA and YSYEKL. V shed 0 bases and J shed 7 bases, with 13 bases lying between them. The CDR3 DNA sequence: TGCGCCAGCAGCCAAGATAGGGGCCCAAGGAATGAGCAGTTCTTC. As protein: CASSQDRGPRNEQFF.

This clonotype was counted at least ten times. In a library made to pick up alpha chains, this beta chain is a stray read with a size that means little. The chain recombines TRBV12-3 or TRBV12-4 with TRBJ2-5; 11 bases agree with TRBD2. The CDR3 is 15 residues long. The junction had 1 base not matched to a gene; V was cut back by 2 bases and J by 2 bases. The CDR3 sequence is CASSLRTSGQETQYF. CDR3 nucleotides: TGTGCCAGCAGTTTAAGGACTAGCGGGCAAGAGACCCAGTACTTC.

This clonotype is judged medium-sized. It is unclear where the CDR3 begins or ends on the DNA, so no DNA is shown, and the CDR3 is as TCRdb lists it. Since it is a stray read in a library aimed at alpha chains, this beta chain has a size that is not meaningful. This sequence joins TRBV12-3 or TRBV12-4 and TRBJ1-1; TRBD1, the D gene given by the table, was not confirmed from the DNA. Both ends counted, the CDR3 spans 13 residues. CDR3 sequence: CASSSGPATEAFF.

This clonotype has ten or more counts. This beta chain slipped into a library made for alpha chains as a stray read, so its size is not meaningful. This sequence joins TRBV7-2 and TRBJ2-2, with D perhaps TRBD2 (6 bases). Between the trimmed V and J ends, which lost 1 base and 7 bases, there was a span of 13 bases. This CDR3 region has 15 residues. Germline V gene data show CDR1 as SGHTA and CDR2 as FQGNSA. CDR3 nucleotide sequence: TGTGCCAGCAGCTTAGGGAGGGCCCAGAACGGGGAGCTGTTTTTT. Translation: CASSLGRAQNGELFF.

Within the sample, this clonotype is medium-sized. This beta chain lies outside the target of a library built for alpha chains; its clone size means little. The genes are TRBV6-5 and TRBJ2-1; 14 bases are a match to TRBD2. J gave up 8 bases and V 7 bases, and 4 bases lay outside the gene matches. The germline gives CDR1 MNHEY, CDR2 SVGAGI. This CDR3 region has 14 residues. DNA for the CDR3: TGTGCCAGCAAACCGGGACTAGCGGGAGATGAGCAGTTCTTC. Its translation is CASKPGLAGDEQFF.

By share, this clonotype ranks as medium-sized. Found in a library prepared for alpha chains, this beta chain is an off-target read, and its abundance has little meaning. This chain links TRBV18 with TRBJ2-5, with D unresolved. The CDR3 length is 14 residues. In germline, CDR1 is KGHSH, CDR2 LQKENI. V gave up 1 base and J gave up 2 bases, with 8 bases separating them. The CDR3 here is CASSPQHPQETQYF. The CDR3 DNA reads TGTGCCAGCTCACCACAGCATCCGCAAGAGACCCAGTACTTC.

In this sample, this clonotype turned up many times. This beta chain is off target for a library built for alpha chains, so its abundance means little. This chain uses TRBV9 with TRBJ2-7; TRBD1 or TRBD2 may be the D gene (6 bases each). The CDR3 is made up of 16 amino acids. V was shortened by 3 bases and J by 0 bases, with 16 bases between the two germline ends. Germline V gene lookup returns CDR1 SGDLS and CDR2 YYNGEE. The CDR3 nucleotides are TGTGCCAGCAGCGAGGGGGGCGGCCCGAGCTCCTACGAGCAGTACTTC. Protein sequence: CASSEGGGPSSYEQYF.

Remarks on this clonotype: This beta chain is a stray read from a library made for alpha chains; its abundance is not meaningful. The chain recombines TRBV7-2 with TRBJ2-3; D is possibly TRBD2 (6 bases). The V end lost 0 bases, the J end lost 2 bases, and 18 bases lay between the germline ends. Germline loops: CDR1 SGHTA, CDR2 FQGNSA. This CDR3 has 18 residues. The CDR3 here is CASSLARSGRGITDTQYF. For the CDR3, the DNA is TGTGCCAGCAGCTTAGCGAGAAGCGGACGGGGGATCACAGATACGCAGTATTTT.

As to this clonotype: This beta chain is a stray read from a library made for alpha chains; its abundance is not meaningful. The gene calls are TRBV20-1 and TRBJ2-6, with 8 bases lining up with TRBD1. This CDR3 spans 16 amino acids. CDR1 is DFQATT, CDR2 SNEGSKA, per germline (reference sequence). J was trimmed by 0 bases and V by 2 bases; bases with no gene match: 3. CDR3 loop: CSARQGASSGANVLTF. The CDR3 DNA sequence: TGCAGTGCTAGACAGGGGGCAAGCTCTGGGGCCAACGTCCTGACTTTC.

By share, this clonotype counts as medium-sized. A library prepared for alpha chains yielded this beta chain as an off-target read; its size is of little meaning. The rearrangement uses TRBV24-1 and TRBJ1-5; D is unresolved. This CDR3 region has 17 residues. Germline-derived CDR1 and CDR2 are KGHDR and SFDVKD. V dropped 2 bases and J dropped 4 bases, with 17 bases sitting between them. CDR3 amino acids: CATSDYPRRGNNQPQHF. The CDR3 region has the DNA TGTGCCACCAGTGATTACCCCCGCCGTGGGAATAATCAGCCCCAGCATTTT.

This clonotype is medium-sized in the sample. Because the library targeted alpha chains, this beta chain is an off-target read whose size means little. The chain has TRBV4-2 and TRBJ2-5; TRBD1 agrees at 7 bases. CDR1 and CDR2 (germline): LGHNA, YNFKEQ. The CDR3 is 14 amino acids. The trim removed 1 base at V and 4 bases at J, leaving 3 bases unmatched. CDR3 loop: CASSQAHRGETQYF. Here the CDR3 DNA reads TGTGCCAGCAGCCAAGCGCACAGGGGAGAGACCCAGTACTTC.

This clonotype was seen repeatedly, ten times or more. The library was designed around alpha chains, so this beta chain is a stray read whose abundance carries little weight. This rearrangement joins TRBV7-2 to TRBJ2-5, with D possibly being TRBD2 (5 bases). CDR1 is SGHTA, CDR2 FQGNSA, per germline. The CDR3 sequence is 15 residues long. The ends were cut back, 0 bases at V and 5 bases at J, with 13 bases in the middle. CDR3: CASSLASVEAETQYF. The CDR3 DNA sequence: TGTGCCAGCAGCTTAGCTTCGGTGGAGGCGGAGACCCAGTACTTC.

This clonotype rates as medium-sized. Within a library made for alpha chains, this beta chain is off target, and its count is uninformative. This sequence joins TRBV28 and TRBJ2-7, with TRBD2 matching 8 bases. From germline, CDR1 is MDHEN and CDR2 SYDVKM. CDR3 size: 17 residues. V lost 3 bases to trimming and J lost 1 base; unmatched junction nucleotides: 11. Here the CDR3 DNA reads TGTGCCAGCAGTTTCCTACTAGCGGTCCGACCATCCTACGAGCAGTACTTC. Protein product: CASSFLLAVRPSYEQYF.

In its sample, this clonotype is medium-sized. With the library built for alpha chains, this beta chain is off target and its frequency is not meaningful. The V call is TRBV20-1, the J call TRBJ1-1; D not certain. This CDR3 contains 12 residues. V gave up 3 bases and J gave up 5 bases, with 10 bases separating them. CDR1 is DFQATT, CDR2 SNEGSKA, per germline (reference sequence). CDR3 coding DNA: TGCAGTGCTAGCCGCCGGGGTACTGAAGCTTTCTTT. As protein: CSASRRGTEAFF.

In this sample, this clonotype turned up many times. The library was designed around alpha chains, so this beta chain is a stray read whose abundance carries little weight. J is TRBJ2-1 and V is TRBV11-2; tentatively, D is TRBD1 (6 bases). Germline CDR1 and CDR2: SGHAT and FQNNGV. The CDR3 length is 15 residues. Trimming shortened V by 8 bases and J by 0 bases, and 14 bases separated the two germline ends. CDR3 in DNA: TGTGCCAGCGCGGTGGGGGCGACCTCCTACAATGAGCAGTTCTTC. This sequence encodes CASAVGATSYNEQFF.

By sample share, this clonotype is medium-sized (0.01 to 0.1%). A library made for alpha chains picked up this beta chain off target, so its size means little. V is TRBV20-1 and J is TRBJ1-1, with TRBD1 as a possible D gene (6 bases). This CDR3 is 16 amino acids long. Germline values: CDR1 DFQATT, CDR2 SNEGSKA (reference sequence). With 0 bases removed from V and 1 base from J, the gap between germline ends came to 15 bases. CDR3 residues: CSARDGRSQGNTEAFF. The CDR3 region has the DNA TGCAGTGCTAGAGATGGGCGGTCACAGGGGAACACTGAAGCTTTCTTT.

In this sample, this clonotype turned up a few times. This beta chain represents an off-target read in a library built for alpha chains; its size is of limited meaning. This chain connects TRBV12-3 or TRBV12-4 to TRBJ2-7; either TRBD1 or TRBD2 may supply D (6 bases each). The CDR3 is made up of 15 amino acids. The V gene lost 7 bases and the J gene lost 4 bases, with 20 bases spanning the gap. The CDR3 DNA sequence: TGTGCCAGCACCCCCGGGGGCTTTCGAATTTACGAGCAGTACTTC. Its translation: CASTPGGFRIYEQYF.

This clonotype was seen at least ten times. Since it is a stray read in a library aimed at alpha chains, this beta chain has a size that is not meaningful. The J gene is TRBJ1-2, the V gene TRBV6-5, with D uncertain. Germline CDR1 is MNHEY and CDR2 is SVGAGI. This CDR3 region has 12 residues. Trimming took off 2 bases at V and 8 bases at J, with 9 bases between the two ends. CDR3 coding DNA: TGTGCCAGCAGTTACGAGGAGGGCGGCTACACCTTC. Protein product: CASSYEEGGYTF.